One sample yielded the 30 T cell receptor beta chains listed below, sequenced in a study of OX40 agonist ivuxolimab in advanced cancers. The assay was immunoSEQ multiplex PCR, and TCRdb's table has in-frame clones only and misses some. The table records around 77,000 clones, roughly 80% of them present only once. The sequenced sample was CD4+ or CD8+ T cells sorted from blood, obtained in a trial of the OX40 agonist ivuxolimab. The receptors derive from an adult with an advanced solid tumor such as melanoma, head and neck, liver or kidney cancer.

The chain joins TRBV18 to TRBJ2-3; 9 bases match TRBD2. The V gene's germline CDR1 is KGHSH and CDR2 LQKENI. Trimming at V came to 2 bases and at J to 5 bases, leaving 11 bases not matched to a gene. The CDR3 runs 17 residues. The CDR3 is CASSPELAGVGLDTQYF. In DNA, the CDR3 is TGTGCCAGCTCACCAGAGTTAGCGGGAGTGGGTCTAGATACGCAGTATTTT.

The rearrangement links TRBV7-3 to TRBJ2-6, with TRBD1 as a possible D gene (5 bases). Trimming took off 5 bases at V and 0 bases at J, with 11 bases between the two ends. This CDR3 comprises 16 residues. Germline V gene lookup returns CDR1 SGHTA and CDR2 FQGTGA. CDR3 nucleotides: TGTGCCAGCAGCACAGGCGCTCTCTCTGGGGCCAACGTCCTGACTTTC. Amino acid sequence: CASSTGALSGANVLTF.

The chain uses TRBV9 and TRBJ1-2; weak D call: TRBD1 (5 bases). Trimming removed 3 bases from V and 4 bases from J, with 22 bases in between. Per germline, CDR1 SGDLS and CDR2 YYNGEE. The CDR3 has 17 residues. CDR3 bases: TGTGCCAGCAGCGCCCTCCGGGACTCAGATCTTTCCTATGGCTACACCTTC. Translation gives CASSALRDSDLSYGYTF. Supplemented by reference TRBV9 and TRBJ1-2, the full variable domain reads DSGVTQTPKHLITATGQRVTLRCSPRSGDLSVYWYQQSLDQGLQFLIQYYNGEERAKGNILERFSAQQFPDLHSELNLSSLELGDSALYFCASSALRDSDLSYGYTFGSGTRLTVV.

The chain combines TRBV7-8 with TRBJ2-1; TRBD1 is a possible D gene (6 bases). The CDR3 spans 15 residues. V was pared by 7 bases and J by 4 bases, with 17 bases between. The germline V gene encodes CDR1 SGHVS and CDR2 FQNEAQ. The CDR3 nucleotides are TGTGCCAGCAACATTCAGGGAAGGGGGTACAATGAGCAGTTCTTC. Its translation is CASNIQGRGYNEQFF.

This chain links TRBV5-1 with TRBJ2-7; D is unresolved. Trimming left V 0 bases short and J 0 bases short, with 10 bases between. Germline loops: CDR1 SGHRS, CDR2 YFSETQ. The CDR3 has 15 amino acids. In DNA form, the CDR3 reads TGCGCCAGCAGCTTGGGAGACGCGAGCTCCTACGAGCAGTACTTC. Translating it yields CASSLGDASSYEQYF.

The chain employs TRBV2 and TRBJ1-5; unclear D gene. The V gene lost 7 bases and the J gene lost 6 bases, with 16 bases spanning the gap. The germline CDR1 and CDR2 sequences are SNHLY and FYNNEI. CDR3 length equals 14 residues. The CDR3 DNA is TGTGCCAGCAATGAGAGGATGACAACTCAGCCCCAGCATTTT. It translates to CASNERMTTQPQHF.

The sample holds a few counts of this clone. CDR3 coding DNA: TGTGCCAGCAGCTTTCACAGAAACACCGGGGAGCTGTTTTTT. Protein sequence: CASSFHRNTGELFF. This chain joins TRBV7-2 and TRBJ2-2; no firm D call. The germline V gene has CDR1 SGHTA and CDR2 FQGNSA. Trimming pared 3 bases from V and 2 bases from J, leaving 7 bases between. The CDR3 length is 14 residues.

In DNA form, the CDR3 reads TGCGCCAGCAGCTTGGCCGGCAACACAGATACGCAGTATTTT. The encoded protein is CASSLAGNTDTQYF. The V and J genes are TRBV5-1 and TRBJ2-3; D ambiguous. The CDR3 contains 14 residues. V lost 0 bases, J lost 2 bases, and 7 bases lay in between. Germline V gene data show CDR1 as SGHRS and CDR2 as YFSETQ.

The rearrangement links TRBV7-8 to TRBJ2-1; D call uncertain. The length of the CDR3 is 14 residues. Per the germline V gene, CDR1 is SGHVS and CDR2 is FQNEAQ. V was shortened by 5 bases and J by 5 bases, with 13 bases between the two germline ends. The chain's CDR3 is CASSHMGPNNEQFF. Written as DNA, the CDR3 is TGTGCCAGCAGCCATATGGGCCCAAACAATGAGCAGTTCTTC.

This chain links TRBV4-2 with TRBJ2-7; 10 nucleotides agree with TRBD1. The V gene end was trimmed by 7 bases and the J gene end by 7 bases; junction bases not matched to a gene: 16. Germline CDR1 reads LGHNA; CDR2 reads YNFKEQ. CDR3 length: 16 amino acids. This CDR3 reads CASTPRGGTGVREQYF. The CDR3 DNA reads TGTGCCAGCACCCCTAGGGGGGGGACAGGGGTGCGAGAGCAGTACTTC.

This chain joins TRBV6-5 and TRBJ2-5; perhaps TRBD2 as D (7 bases). CDR1 MNHEY and CDR2 SVGAGI come from the germline V gene. The germline V and J ends were trimmed by 2 bases and 5 bases, with 15 bases remaining between them. CDR3 length: 15 residues. The CDR3 coding sequence is TGTGCCAGCAGTTACGGGGGGGGCAGTCGGGAGACCCAGTACTTC. This encodes CASSYGGGSRETQYF.

In DNA, the CDR3 is TGTGCCAGCAGCCCGTACACCGGGGAGCTGTTTTTT. It specifies CASSPYTGELFF. V gene TRBV7-2 combines with J gene TRBJ2-2; D not certain. Deletions cut 5 bases from V and 3 bases from J, with 4 bases between. In germline, CDR1 is SGHTA, CDR2 FQGNSA. The CDR3 is made up of 12 amino acids.

This clone was observed a single time. The V and J genes are TRBV5-1 and TRBJ1-1; no clear D. Germline CDR1 reads SGHRS; CDR2 reads YFSETQ. V lost 0 bases to trimming and J lost 1 base, with 10 bases between them. The CDR3 consists of 15 residues. The CDR3 loop reads CASSLAVGWNTEAFF. The CDR3 bases are TGCGCCAGCAGCTTGGCCGTCGGCTGGAACACTGAAGCTTTCTTT.

The chain is built from TRBV28 and TRBJ2-2; a weak D match, TRBD1 (5 bases). The germline V gene has CDR1 MDHEN and CDR2 SYDVKM. The CDR3 extends over 14 amino acids. Trimming removed 6 bases at V and 2 bases at J, with 10 bases between. CDR3 amino acids: CASRWGRNTGELFF. The CDR3 DNA reads TGTGCCAGCAGGTGGGGCAGAAACACCGGGGAGCTGTTTTTT.

The rearrangement joins TRBV18 to TRBJ2-7, with D perhaps given as TRBD1 or TRBD2 (5 bases each). There are 15 residues in the CDR3. Germline V gives CDR1 KGHSH, CDR2 LQKENI. The V and J ends lost 1 base and 0 bases respectively, with 10 bases between them. CDR3 DNA sequence: TGTGCCAGCTCACCACTGGCAGGGAGCTCCTACGAGCAGTACTTC. It specifies CASSPLAGSSYEQYF.

As regards this clone: Mismatch with germline at one junction end may stem from a read error. This chain links TRBV7-2 with TRBJ1-2; D is unclear. The CDR3 has 10 amino acids. Germline lookup yields CDR1 SGHTA and CDR2 FQGNSA. The DNA of the CDR3 is TGTGCCAGCAGCTTAGCCGGAAACAGTTTC. It codes for CASSLAGNSF. The full variable domain, in which reference TRBV7-2 and TRBJ1-2 provide the parts outside the CDR3, is GAGVSQSPSNKVTEKGKDVELRCDPISGHTALYWYRQSLGQGLEFLIYFQGNSAPDKSGLPSDRFSAERTGGSVSTLTIQRTQQEDSAVYLCASSLAGNSFGSGTRLTVV.

This chain connects TRBV18 to TRBJ1-2, with 8 bases aligning to TRBD1. V dropped 6 bases and J dropped 8; count of bases not matched to a gene: 14. CDR1 is KGHSH and CDR2 is LQKENI in the germline V gene. This CDR3 has 15 residues. The CDR3 bases are TGTGCCAGCTCCCCAACAGGGGGGTGGGCGCAAGGCTACACCTTC. Translation: CASSPTGGWAQGYTF. The full variable domain, with the rest looked up from reference TRBV18 and TRBJ1-2, is NAGVMQNPRHLVRRRGQEARLRCSPMKGHSHVYWYRQLPEEGLKFMVYLQKENIIDESGMPKERFSAEFPKEGPSILRIQQVVRGDSAAYFCASSPTGGWAQGYTFGSGTRLTVV.

The CDR3 bases are TGTGCCAGTAGTATTCAGGGACTAGCACATGAGCAGTTCTTC. This encodes CASSIQGLAHEQFF. This chain joins TRBV19 and TRBJ2-1; 9 bases fit TRBD2. The V and J ends lost 3 bases and 8 bases, in that order; junction bases with no gene match: 5. The CDR3 is 14 amino acids. Germline lookup yields CDR1 LNHDA and CDR2 SQIVND (reference sequence).

This chain joins TRBV15 and TRBJ2-6; D not resolved. The CDR3 is 14 amino acids. V was trimmed by 3 bases and J by 2 bases, leaving 5 bases between them. Germline CDR1 is LNHNV and CDR2 is YYDKDF (reference sequence). CDR3 sequence reads: CATSRLAGANVLTF. The DNA of the CDR3 is TGTGCCACCAGCAGGCTGGCTGGGGCCAACGTCCTGACTTTC.

This clone was counted once. The V and J genes are TRBV7-3 and TRBJ2-1, with 13 bases lining up with TRBD2. The CDR3 is 15 amino acids. The germline gives CDR1 SGHTA, CDR2 FQGTGA. The V gene end was trimmed by 2 bases and the J gene end by 8 bases; junction bases not matched to a gene: 3. In nucleotides, the CDR3 is TGTGCCAGCAGCTTAGGACTAGCGGGAGTGTATGAGCAGTTCTTC. Residues: CASSLGLAGVYEQFF.

J is TRBJ1-1 and V is TRBV11-3; the D is unclear. The CDR3 runs 14 residues. The germline CDR1 and CDR2 sequences are SGHNT and YENEEA. Trimming took off 0 bases at V and 4 bases at J, with 9 bases between the two ends. CDR3: CASSLEAGSTEAFF. The CDR3 nucleotides read TGTGCCAGCAGCTTAGAGGCCGGGAGCACTGAAGCTTTCTTT.

By its share, this clone is medium-sized (0.01 to 0.1%). This chain uses TRBV10-3 with TRBJ2-7; weak D call: TRBD1 (7 bases). Germline CDR1 is ENHRY and CDR2 is SYGVKD. V lost 5 bases to trimming and J lost 4 bases, with 18 bases between them. CDR3 size: 15 residues. CDR3 loop: CAISYLRGERYEQYF. DNA for the CDR3: TGTGCCATCAGTTACCTCAGGGGGGAAAGGTACGAGCAGTACTTC.

The rearrangement links TRBV11-1 to TRBJ2-2, with D unclear. Germline loops: CDR1 SGHAT, CDR2 FQDESV (reference sequence). Trimming pared 2 bases from V and 4 bases from J, leaving 20 bases between. This CDR3 has 18 amino acids. CDR3 DNA sequence: TGTGCCAGCAGCTTATGGGCAGTGGGCACGGGTGGCACCGGGGAGCTGTTTTTT. Translation: CASSLWAVGTGGTGELFF.

This rearrangement joins TRBV5-1 to TRBJ1-6; unclear D gene. V gave up 3 bases and J gave up 5 bases, with 12 bases separating them. Looked up from germline, CDR1 is SGHRS and CDR2 is YFSETQ. This CDR3 contains 15 residues. As DNA, the CDR3 is TGCGCCAGCAGCTCATCCCGGGCCGATAATTCACCCCTCCACTTT. This codes for CASSSSRADNSPLHF. Drawing the rest from reference TRBV5-1 and TRBJ1-6, the complete variable domain is KAGVTQTPRYLIKTRGQQVTLSCSPISGHRSVSWYQQTPGQGLQFLFEYFSETQRNKGNFPGRFSGRQFSNSRSEMNVSTLELGDSALYLCASSSSRADNSPLHFGNGTRLTVT.

This clone was observed a few times. V is TRBV2 and J is TRBJ2-2, with 10 positions matching TRBD2. This CDR3 is built from 17 residues. After removal of 7 bases from V and 3 bases from J, the junction contained 11 bases not matched to a gene. CDR1 is SNHLY, CDR2 FYNNEI, per germline. The CDR3 protein is CASTAGGPFLYTGELFF. In DNA, the CDR3 is TGTGCCAGCACAGCGGGAGGGCCGTTTTTGTACACCGGGGAGCTGTTTTTT.

The rearrangement uses TRBV11-2 and TRBJ2-3, with D maybe TRBD1 (5 bases). The germline V gene encodes CDR1 SGHAT and CDR2 FQNNGV. The germline V and J ends were trimmed by 3 bases and 0 bases, with 10 bases remaining between them. The CDR3 runs to 15 residues. The CDR3 loop reads CASSFRGQSTDTQYF. CDR3 DNA: TGTGCCAGCAGCTTTCGAGGACAAAGCACAGATACGCAGTATTTT. Looking up the rest from reference TRBV11-2 and TRBJ2-3 gives the full variable domain: EAGVAQSPRYKIIEKRQSVAFWCNPISGHATLYWYQQILGQGPKLLIQFQNNGVVDDSQLPKDRFSAERLKGVDSTLKIQPAKLEDSAVYLCASSFRGQSTDTQYFGPGTRLTVL.

The chain has TRBV27 and TRBJ1-6, with 9 bases identical to TRBD1. The CDR3 totals 19 residues. CDR1 is MNHEY, CDR2 SMNVEV, per germline (reference sequence). After removal of 5 bases from V and 6 bases from J, the junction contained 17 bases not matched to a gene. The CDR3 reads CASSAGTGSQRLSNSPLHF. The DNA for the CDR3 is TGTGCCAGCAGTGCTGGGACAGGGTCTCAGAGGTTGAGTAATTCACCCCTCCACTTT.

The CDR3 here is CASSPGLAGAYSYEQYF. The CDR3 DNA reads TGTGCCAGCTCACCGGGACTAGCGGGAGCTTACTCCTACGAGCAGTACTTC. The rearrangement joins TRBV18 to TRBJ2-7, with 14 bases matching TRBD2. V lost 3 bases, J lost 0 bases, and 4 bases stayed unmatched. In germline, CDR1 is KGHSH, CDR2 LQKENI. The CDR3 is 17 amino acids.

This clone was picked up one time. This chain uses TRBV10-2 with TRBJ2-3; D may be TRBD2 (6 bases). With 11 bases removed from V and 3 bases from J, the gap between germline ends came to 24 bases. The CDR3 has 16 amino acids. Per the germline V gene, CDR1 is WSHSY and CDR2 is SAAADI. The CDR3 is CACRIQAGGITDTQYF. DNA for the CDR3: TGCGCCTGCCGCATACAGGCAGGAGGGATAACAGATACGCAGTATTTT.

The rearrangement joins TRBV28 to TRBJ1-2; 9 bases agree with TRBD1. Germline V gene lookup returns CDR1 MDHEN and CDR2 SYDVKM. The J segment lost 3 bases and the V segment lost 3 bases, leaving 5 bases of the junction unmatched. The CDR3 runs to 15 residues. The CDR3 is CASSLGTGGYYGYTF. CDR3 coding DNA: TGTGCCAGCAGTTTGGGAACAGGGGGCTACTATGGCTACACCTTC.